The 14 T cell receptor beta chains given below trace back to one sample, sequenced in a study of T cell responses to AZD1222 COVID-19 vaccine. Measured with immunoSEQ multiplex PCR; TCRdb has only the in-frame clones, and not every one. Of 80,000 to 100,000 clones listed, over 75% are singletons. Sequenced material: peripheral blood, taken 28 days after the second AZD1222 dose. The receptors were gathered from an adult who received the AZD1222 COVID-19 vaccine.

The chain recombines TRBV12-5 with TRBJ2-2, with TRBD1 matching over 7 bases. V shed 5 bases, J shed 6 bases, and the junction held 9 bases outside the gene matches. The V gene's germline CDR1 is LGHNT and CDR2 FRNRAP. The length of the CDR3 is 15 residues. The CDR3 loop reads CASGETGWRSGELFF. CDR3 in DNA: TGTGCTAGTGGTGAGACAGGGTGGAGGTCCGGGGAGCTGTTTTTT.

V is TRBV7-8 and J is TRBJ1-1; tentatively, D is TRBD1 (6 bases). V shed 5 bases and J shed 0 bases, with 13 bases lying between them. This CDR3 is built from 15 residues. Germline CDR1 is SGHVS and CDR2 is FQNEAQ. The CDR3 reads CASSPEGEMNTEAFF. The CDR3 DNA reads TGTGCCAGCAGCCCAGAGGGGGAAATGAACACTGAAGCTTTCTTT.

V usage is TRBV19 and J usage is TRBJ2-7; D remains ambiguous. This CDR3 has 15 amino acids. CDR1 is LNHDA and CDR2 is SQIVND in the germline V gene (reference sequence). V was shortened by 4 bases and J by 2 bases, with 15 bases between the two germline ends. As DNA, the CDR3 is TGTGCCAGTAGTAGACGGAACAATCCTACCTACGAGCAGTACTTC. Translation: CASSRRNNPTYEQYF.

V usage is TRBV24-1 and J usage is TRBJ1-3; D gene unclear. The CDR3 sequence is 16 residues long. CDR1 and CDR2 from the germline V gene are KGHDR and SFDVKD. Trimming took off 0 bases at V and 0 bases at J, with 8 bases between the two ends. This CDR3 is CATSDLGRRSGNTIYF. CDR3 coding DNA: TGTGCCACCAGTGATTTGGGCAGGCGCTCTGGAAACACCATATATTTT.

The rearrangement links TRBV4-2 to TRBJ2-1, with TRBD1 as a possible D gene (5 bases). CDR3 length equals 15 residues. Germline V CDR1 and CDR2: LGHNA, YNFKEQ. The ends were cut back, 0 bases at V and 1 base at J, with 7 bases in the middle. CDR3 nucleotide sequence: TGTGCCAGCAGCCAAGACAGGGATTCCTACAATGAGCAGTTCTTC. Translating gives CASSQDRDSYNEQFF.

The gene calls are TRBV10-2 and TRBJ2-7, with 12 bases fitting TRBD2. This CDR3 has 15 residues. CDR1 and CDR2 from the germline V gene are WSHSY and SAAADI. The J segment lost 3 bases and the V segment lost 5 bases, leaving 5 bases of the junction unmatched. CDR3 protein: CASSTGLAGSYEQYF. The DNA of the CDR3 is TGCGCCAGCAGTACCGGACTAGCGGGGAGCTACGAGCAGTACTTC.

The J gene is TRBJ1-1, the V gene TRBV9; D is unclear. The V end was cut by 4 bases, the J end by 3 bases, with 13 bases between. CDR1 SGDLS and CDR2 YYNGEE come from the germline V gene. This CDR3 has 14 residues. The DNA for the CDR3 is TGTGCCAGCAGCCCAGACGGGGTCGACACTGAAGCTTTCTTT. Protein sequence: CASSPDGVDTEAFF.

This chain connects TRBV20-1 to TRBJ1-1; perhaps TRBD1 as D (6 bases). V was trimmed by 6 bases and J by 7 bases, leaving 12 bases between them. The germline CDR1 and CDR2 sequences are DFQATT and SNEGSKA (reference sequence). The CDR3 is made up of 11 amino acids. CDR3: CSAARTVEAFF. Written as DNA, the CDR3 is TGCAGTGCAGCTCGGACAGTTGAAGCTTTCTTT.

V is TRBV14 and J is TRBJ1-2, with D tentatively TRBD1 (5 bases). CDR1 is SGHDN, CDR2 FVKESK, per germline. With 3 bases removed from V and 1 base from J, the gap between germline ends came to 12 bases. The CDR3 is 15 residues long. In DNA, the CDR3 is TGTGCCAGCAGCCAGTACATGGGGGGTAACTATGGCTACACCTTC. It specifies CASSQYMGGNYGYTF.

The chain uses TRBV3-1 (or the pseudogene TRBV3-2) and TRBJ1-2; possibly TRBD1 for D (6 bases). The germline V and J ends were trimmed by 4 bases and 7 bases, with 16 bases remaining between them. This CDR3 region has 14 residues. Per the germline V gene, CDR1 is LGHDT and CDR2 is YNNKEL (reference sequence). CDR3 protein: CASSRSAGVVGYTF. CDR3 DNA sequence: TGTGCCAGCAGCCGTTCGGCAGGGGTGGTTGGCTACACCTTC.

This chain links TRBV29-1 with TRBJ1-1; possible D gene TRBD1, 5 bases. Germline CDR1 SQVTM, CDR2 ANQGSEA. The CDR3 spans 10 residues. V lost 7 bases and J lost 11, with 14 bases in between. The CDR3 region has the DNA TGCAGCGGGTGGCAGGGAGGCGCTTTCTTT. This translates into CSGWQGGAFF.

The chain carries TRBV5-1 and TRBJ1-1; tentative D call: TRBD1 (6 bases). CDR1 is SGHRS and CDR2 is YFSETQ in the germline V gene. The ends were cut back, 5 bases at V and 1 base at J, with 24 bases in the middle. This CDR3 contains 18 residues. The CDR3: CASRGGILGLTKNTEAFF. The DNA of the CDR3 is TGCGCCAGCAGGGGGGGCATTTTGGGTCTAACGAAGAACACTGAAGCTTTCTTT.

This sequence joins TRBV28 and TRBJ2-3; D gene uncertain. The CDR3 runs to 16 residues. V dropped 1 base and J dropped 0 bases, with 11 bases sitting between them. Per the germline V gene, CDR1 is MDHEN and CDR2 is SYDVKM. The CDR3 DNA sequence: TGTGCCAGCAGTTTATACATAGGCAGGAGCACAGATACGCAGTATTTT. It encodes CASSLYIGRSTDTQYF.

The chain carries TRBV9 and TRBJ1-1, with D tentatively TRBD1 (5 bases). CDR1 is SGDLS, CDR2 YYNGEE, per germline. This CDR3 region has 14 residues. Between the trimmed V and J ends, which lost 3 bases and 2 bases, there was a span of 11 bases. DNA of the CDR3: TGTGCCAGCAGCGACGGGGGTTTTAACACTGAAGCTTTCTTT. Encoded protein: CASSDGGFNTEAFF. Full variable domain (missing parts from reference TRBV9 and TRBJ1-1): DSGVTQTPKHLITATGQRVTLRCSPRSGDLSVYWYQQSLDQGLQFLIQYYNGEERAKGNILERFSAQQFPDLHSELNLSSLELGDSALYFCASSDGGFNTEAFFGQGTRLTVV.